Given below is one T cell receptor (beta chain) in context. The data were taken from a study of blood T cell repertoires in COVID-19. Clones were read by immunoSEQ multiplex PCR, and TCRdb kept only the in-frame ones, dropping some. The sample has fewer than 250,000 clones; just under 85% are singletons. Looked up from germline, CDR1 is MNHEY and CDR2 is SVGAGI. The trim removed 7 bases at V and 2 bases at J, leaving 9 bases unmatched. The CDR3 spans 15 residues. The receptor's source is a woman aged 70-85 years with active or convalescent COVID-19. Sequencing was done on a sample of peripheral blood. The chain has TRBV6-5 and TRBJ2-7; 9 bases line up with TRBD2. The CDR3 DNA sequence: TGTGCCAGCATTTATAGCGGGAGAAAACCCTACGAGCAGTACTTC. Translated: CASIYSGRKPYEQYF.